This TCR beta chain was recovered during a study of blood T cell repertoires in COVID-19. Study background: Sites across the United States, Italy and Spain contributed samples from acute and convalescent COVID-19.

Data came from immunoSEQ multiplex PCR; TCRdb stores just in-frame clones and leaves some out. The table has 200,000 to 250,000 clones, 65% to 85% seen once. The V gene's germline CDR1 is LNHDA and CDR2 SQIVND (reference sequence). V lost 5 bases and J 3 bases, leaving 8 bases between the germline ends. CDR3 length equals 13 residues. The clonotype originates from a human donor in a cohort sampled during active COVID-19. The material sequenced was peripheral blood. This chain joins TRBV19 and TRBJ1-5; D gene ambiguous. The CDR3 sequence: CASSPRVNQPQHF. Written as DNA, the CDR3 is TGTGCCAGTAGTCCCCGGGTCAATCAGCCCCAGCATTTT.